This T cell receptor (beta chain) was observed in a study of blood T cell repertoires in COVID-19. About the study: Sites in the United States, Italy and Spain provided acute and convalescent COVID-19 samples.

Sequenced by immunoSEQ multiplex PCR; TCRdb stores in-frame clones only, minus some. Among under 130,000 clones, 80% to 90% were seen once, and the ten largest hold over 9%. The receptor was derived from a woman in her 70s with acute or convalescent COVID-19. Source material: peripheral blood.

The CDR3 nucleotides are TGTGCCAGCTCAACGGGACAGGAGTATCAGCCCCAGCATTTT. Translation: CASSTGQEYQPQHF. This chain joins TRBV18 and TRBJ1-5; 8 bases match TRBD1. The trim removed 5 bases at V and 5 bases at J, leaving 5 bases unmatched. Per the germline V gene, CDR1 is KGHSH and CDR2 is LQKENI. This CDR3 contains 14 residues.